This T cell receptor (beta chain) was obtained from a study of blood T cells in healthy people across ages. Study-wide results and limits: Lack of knowledge of donor CMV status possibly confounded expanded clonotype changes.

CDR1 and CDR2 from the germline V gene are SGHRS and YFSETQ. V lost 0 bases to trimming and J lost 0 bases, with 9 bases between them. The CDR3 totals 15 residues. Comment on this clonotype: Its target is unknown.

Sample-barcoded 5' priming and a J-beta primer mix drove a second PCR of roughly 6 to 12 cycles. TCRdb reprocessed the 5' RACE reads via MiXCR and lists one record per CDR3 protein. The sample lists approximately 780,000 distinct CDR3 sequences; roughly 24% were seen once. The same sample was also studied in work on T cells of mothers and their children.

Sequencing was carried out using blood. This receptor was obtained from a boy aged 10-17 years in good health. The chain recombines TRBV5-1 with TRBJ1-1; D is unclear. In DNA, the CDR3 is TGCGCCAGCAGCTTGGGTTCGACGGTGAACACTGAAGCTTTCTTT. This sequence encodes CASSLGSTVNTEAFF.